This TCR beta chain was recorded in a study of T cell repertoires in cytomegalovirus infection. Turning to the study itself: In public TCR beta signatures, there were indications of both CMV infection and matching HLA type. Study-wide findings and caveats: Summed frequency of public TCR beta families distinguished CMV carriers with the relevant HLA. Clonotypes of TCR beta that were HLA-C-restricted and CMV-specific dominated the ex vivo response.

This clonotype appeared many times. Its antigen is still unknown. TCRdb re-called the reads with MiXCR, one entry per CDR3 protein. Among tens of thousands of distinct CDR3 sequences, 3% to 4.5% were seen once, and the ten largest hold around 21%. The clonotype comes from a human donor in good health (CMV status not recorded). Some clones in this sample may be carry-over from other donors' samples. Sequencing was done on a sample of PBMCs.

Here the CDR3 reads CASSFGAGDRGMYEQYF. CDR3 in DNA: TGTGCCAGCAGCTTCGGGGCTGGGGACAGGGGTATGTACGAGCAGTACTTC. The chain links TRBV27 to TRBJ2-7, with 10 bases fitting TRBD1. Trimming at V came to 6 bases and at J to 4 bases, leaving 15 bases not matched to a gene. This CDR3 spans 17 amino acids. Per the germline V gene, CDR1 is MNHEY and CDR2 is SMNVEV (reference sequence).